This T cell receptor (beta chain) was retrieved from a study of blood T cells in healthy people across ages. The V and J ends lost 4 bases and 3 bases respectively, with 11 bases between them. The germline V gene has CDR1 LGHNA and CDR2 YSLEER. The CDR3 extends over 14 amino acids. Sample-barcoded 5' priming and a J-beta primer mix drove a second PCR of roughly 6 to 12 cycles. Using its own MiXCR run on the 5' RACE reads, TCRdb lists one record per CDR3 protein. The profile shows around 1,000,000 distinct CDR3 sequences, approximately 38% of them singletons. Comment on this clonotype: Its specificity is unknown.

General study results and limits: Significant beta diversity loss was already apparent by age roughly 44, declining roughly linearly.

The receptor's source is a man between 18 and 29 years old in good health. The sequenced material came from blood. J is TRBJ2-3 and V is TRBV4-3, with D unclear. The CDR3: CASSPEKGTDTQYF. The CDR3 DNA sequence: TGCGCCAGCAGCCCCGAGAAGGGAACAGATACGCAGTATTTT.